A selection of T cell receptor beta chains follows, all from one sample in a study of blood T cell repertoires in COVID-19. Assay used: immunoSEQ multiplex PCR; TCRdb lists only in-frame clones, some missing. Among around 20,000 clones, 86% were seen once, and the ten largest hold around 17%. The sequenced sample consisted of peripheral blood. These receptors were collected from a man in his 70s with acute or convalescent COVID-19. Each CDR3 is given with its conserved first and last residue.

TRBV6-2/TRBV6-3 | CASSYSSGFTDTQYF
TRBV27 | CASTWGGFADTQYF
TRBV4-3 | CASSQEWSGTFYNEQFF
TRBV4-3 | CASSQDPTGEYGYTF
TRBV7-9 | CASSLVGGLGGLEQFF
TRBV28 | CASSFSLAGLTYEQYF
TRBV7-2 | CASSLGLAGTNEQFF
TRBV5-1 | CASSLRRRATNEKLFF
TRBV19 | CASTSGTDNTEAFF
TRBV3-1/TRBV3-2 | CASSQTGGNSPLHF
TRBV3-1/TRBV3-2 | CASSQGPGLAGVNEQFF
TRBV18 | CASSSNDRLVLTDTQYF
TRBV9 | CASSVGENQPQHF
TRBV6-2/TRBV6-3 | CASSWTSARSGELFF
TRBV28 | CASTSWDRGDYGYTF